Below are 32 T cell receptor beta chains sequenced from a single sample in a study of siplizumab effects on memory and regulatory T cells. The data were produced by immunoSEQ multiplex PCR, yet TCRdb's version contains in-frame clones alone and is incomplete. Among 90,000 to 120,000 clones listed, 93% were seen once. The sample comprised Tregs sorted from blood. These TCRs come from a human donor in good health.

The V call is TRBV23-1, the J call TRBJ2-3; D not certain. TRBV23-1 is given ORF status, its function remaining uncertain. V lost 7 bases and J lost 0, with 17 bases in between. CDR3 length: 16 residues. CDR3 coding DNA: TGCGCCAGCAATGGTCAAATTCGAAGAAGCACAGATACGCAGTATTTT. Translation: CASNGQIRRSTDTQYF.

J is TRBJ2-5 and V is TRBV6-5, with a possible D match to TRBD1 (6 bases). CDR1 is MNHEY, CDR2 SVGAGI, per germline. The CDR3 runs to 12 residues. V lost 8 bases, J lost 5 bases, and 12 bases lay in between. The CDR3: CASQKGEETQYF. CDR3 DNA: TGTGCCAGCCAAAAGGGGGAGGAGACCCAGTACTTC.

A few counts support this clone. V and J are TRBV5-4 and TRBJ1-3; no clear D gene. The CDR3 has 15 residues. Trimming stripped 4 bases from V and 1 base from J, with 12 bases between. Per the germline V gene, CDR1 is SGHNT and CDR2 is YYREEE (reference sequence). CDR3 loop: CASSTRLSSGNTIYF. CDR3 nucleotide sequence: TGTGCCAGCAGCACTCGATTATCGTCTGGAAACACCATATATTTT.

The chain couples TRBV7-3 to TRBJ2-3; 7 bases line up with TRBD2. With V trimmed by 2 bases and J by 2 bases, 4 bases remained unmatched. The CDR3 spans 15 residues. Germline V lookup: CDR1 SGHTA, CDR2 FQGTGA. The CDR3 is CASSLAGVTTDTQYF. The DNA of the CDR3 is TGTGCCAGCAGCTTAGCGGGGGTCACCACAGATACGCAGTATTTT. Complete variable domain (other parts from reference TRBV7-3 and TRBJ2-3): GAGVSQTPSNKVTEKGKYVELRCDPISGHTALYWYRQSLGQGPEFLIYFQGTGAADDSGLPNDRFFAVRPEGSVSTLKIQRTERGDSAVYLCASSLAGVTTDTQYFGPGTRLTVL.

The CDR3 DNA reads as TGTGCCAGCAGCTTCGGGACCCGAGCCTACGAGCAGTACTTC. The encoded protein is CASSFGTRAYEQYF. The chain has TRBV5-4 and TRBJ2-7, with D perhaps matching TRBD1 or TRBD2 (5 bases each). V lost 2 bases and J 2 bases, leaving 11 bases between the germline ends. The CDR3 extends over 14 amino acids. Germline CDR1 is SGHNT and CDR2 is YYREEE (reference sequence).

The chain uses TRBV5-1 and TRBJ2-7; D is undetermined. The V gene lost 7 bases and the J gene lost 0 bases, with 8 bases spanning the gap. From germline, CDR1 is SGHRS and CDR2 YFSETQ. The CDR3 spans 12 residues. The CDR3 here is CASASGSYEQYF. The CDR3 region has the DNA TGCGCCAGCGCTTCGGGCTCCTACGAGCAGTACTTC.

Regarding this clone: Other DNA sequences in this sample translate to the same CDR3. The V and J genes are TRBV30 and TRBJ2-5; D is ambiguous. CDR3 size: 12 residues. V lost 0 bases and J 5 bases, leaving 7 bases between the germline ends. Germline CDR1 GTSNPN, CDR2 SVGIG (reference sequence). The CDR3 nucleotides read TGTGCCTGGAGTGTTTTAGAGGAGACCCAGTACTTC. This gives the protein CAWSVLEETQYF.

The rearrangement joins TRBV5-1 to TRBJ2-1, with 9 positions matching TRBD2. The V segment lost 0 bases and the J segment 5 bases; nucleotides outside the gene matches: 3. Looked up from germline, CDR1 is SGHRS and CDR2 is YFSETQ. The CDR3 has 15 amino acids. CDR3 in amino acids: CASSLGLAVNNEQFF. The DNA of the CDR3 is TGCGCCAGCAGCTTGGGACTAGCGGTTAACAATGAGCAGTTCTTC.

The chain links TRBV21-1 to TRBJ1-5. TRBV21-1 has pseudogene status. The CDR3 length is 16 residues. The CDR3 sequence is CASSPSGEGSNQPQHF. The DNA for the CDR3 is TGTGCCAGCAGCCCGTCCGGGGAGGGTAGCAATCAGCCCCAGCATTTT.

CDR3 amino acids: CASSTTTGANVLTF. The CDR3, as DNA: TGTGCCAGCTCCACCACTACTGGGGCCAACGTCCTGACTTTC. The chain joins TRBV18 to TRBJ2-6; D remains ambiguous. CDR3 size: 14 residues. In germline, CDR1 is KGHSH, CDR2 LQKENI. V lost 6 bases and J 2 bases, leaving 8 bases between the germline ends.

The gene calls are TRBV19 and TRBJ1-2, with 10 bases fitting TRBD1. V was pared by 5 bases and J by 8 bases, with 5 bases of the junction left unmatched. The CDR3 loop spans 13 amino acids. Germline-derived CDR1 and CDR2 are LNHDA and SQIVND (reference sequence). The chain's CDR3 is CASSRQGASGYTF. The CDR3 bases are TGTGCCAGTAGTCGACAGGGGGCGTCAGGCTACACCTTC.

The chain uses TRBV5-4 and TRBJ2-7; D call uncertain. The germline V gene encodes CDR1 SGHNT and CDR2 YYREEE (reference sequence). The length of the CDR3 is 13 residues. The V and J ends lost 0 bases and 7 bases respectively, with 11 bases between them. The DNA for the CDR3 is TGTGCCAGCAGCTTGGAAATTGAAAGGGAGCAGTACTTC. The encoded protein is CASSLEIEREQYF.

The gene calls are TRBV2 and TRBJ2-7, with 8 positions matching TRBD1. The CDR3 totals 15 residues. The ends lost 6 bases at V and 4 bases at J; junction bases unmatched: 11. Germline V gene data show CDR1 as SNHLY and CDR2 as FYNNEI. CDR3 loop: CASRPRTGSRYEQYF. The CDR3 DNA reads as TGTGCCAGCAGACCACGGACAGGGAGTAGGTACGAGCAGTACTTC.

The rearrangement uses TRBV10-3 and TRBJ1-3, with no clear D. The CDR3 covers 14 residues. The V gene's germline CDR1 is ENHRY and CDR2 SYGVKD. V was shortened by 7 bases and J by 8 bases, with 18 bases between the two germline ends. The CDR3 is CAITPRGDGDTIYF. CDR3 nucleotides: TGTGCCATCACCCCGCGGGGAGATGGGGACACCATATATTTT.

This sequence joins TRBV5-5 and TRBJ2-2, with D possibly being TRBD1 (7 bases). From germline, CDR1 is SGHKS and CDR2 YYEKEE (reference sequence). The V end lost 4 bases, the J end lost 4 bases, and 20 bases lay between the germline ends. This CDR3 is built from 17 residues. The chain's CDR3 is CASSLQAGGFGTGELFF. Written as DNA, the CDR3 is TGTGCCAGCAGCCTACAAGCAGGGGGGTTCGGCACCGGGGAGCTGTTTTTT.

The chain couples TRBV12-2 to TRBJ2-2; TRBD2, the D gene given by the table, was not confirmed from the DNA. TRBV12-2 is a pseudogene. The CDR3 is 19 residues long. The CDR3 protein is CASRLDLRDSLWNTGELFF. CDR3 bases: TGTGCAAGTCGCTTAGACCTGCGGGACTCCCTATGGAACACCGGGGAGCTGTTTTTT.

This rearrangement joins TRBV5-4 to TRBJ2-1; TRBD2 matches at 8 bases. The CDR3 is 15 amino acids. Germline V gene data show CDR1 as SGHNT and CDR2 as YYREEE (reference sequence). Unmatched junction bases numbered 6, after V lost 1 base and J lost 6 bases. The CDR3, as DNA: TGTGCCAGCAGCTTGTCGGGGGGGGCTCGCAATGAGCAGTTCTTC. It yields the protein CASSLSGGARNEQFF.

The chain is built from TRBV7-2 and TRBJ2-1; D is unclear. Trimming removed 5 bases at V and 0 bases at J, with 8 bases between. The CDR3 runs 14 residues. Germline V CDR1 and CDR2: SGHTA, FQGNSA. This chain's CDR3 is CASSTAGSYNEQFF. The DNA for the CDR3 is TGTGCCAGCAGCACCGCCGGCTCCTACAATGAGCAGTTCTTC.

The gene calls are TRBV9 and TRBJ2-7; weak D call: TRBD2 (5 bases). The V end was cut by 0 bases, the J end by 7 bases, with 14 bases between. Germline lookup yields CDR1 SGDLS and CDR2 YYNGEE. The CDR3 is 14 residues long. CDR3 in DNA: TGTGCCAGCAGCGTAGGGGAGTCGACGGGAGAGCAGTACTTC. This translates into CASSVGESTGEQYF.

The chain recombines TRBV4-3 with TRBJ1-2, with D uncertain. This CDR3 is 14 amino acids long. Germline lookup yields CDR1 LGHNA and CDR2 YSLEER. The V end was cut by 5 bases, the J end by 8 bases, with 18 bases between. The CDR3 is CASSRSSGPGGYTF. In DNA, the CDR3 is TGCGCCAGCAGCAGGTCTTCCGGGCCGGGAGGCTACACCTTC.

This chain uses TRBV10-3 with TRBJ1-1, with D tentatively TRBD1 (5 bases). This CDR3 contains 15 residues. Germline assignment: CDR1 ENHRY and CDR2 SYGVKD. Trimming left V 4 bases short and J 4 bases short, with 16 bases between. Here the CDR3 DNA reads TGTGCCATCAGTGCTCTGGAGGGGATCGGCACTGAAGCTTTCTTT. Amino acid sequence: CAISALEGIGTEAFF.

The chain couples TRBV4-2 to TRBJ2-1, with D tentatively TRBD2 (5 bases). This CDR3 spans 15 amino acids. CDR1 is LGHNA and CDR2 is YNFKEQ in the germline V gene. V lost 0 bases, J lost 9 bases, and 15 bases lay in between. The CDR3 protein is CASSQDLFPSTEQFF. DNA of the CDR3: TGTGCCAGCAGCCAAGATCTCTTCCCTAGCACTGAGCAGTTCTTC.

This CDR3 reads CASSPLGLAAPDTQYF. The CDR3 bases are TGTGCCAGCAGCCCCCTGGGACTAGCGGCGCCAGATACGCAGTATTTT. The chain couples TRBV7-2 to TRBJ2-3; the match to TRBD2 covers 11 bases. Germline values: CDR1 SGHTA, CDR2 FQGNSA. Losses at the gene ends were 5 bases for V and 4 bases for J; bases not matched to a gene: 8. The CDR3 spans 16 residues.

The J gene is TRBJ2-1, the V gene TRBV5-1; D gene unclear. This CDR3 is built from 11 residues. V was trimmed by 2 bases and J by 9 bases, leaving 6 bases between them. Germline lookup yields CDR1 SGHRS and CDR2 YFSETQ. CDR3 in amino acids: CASSLDTEQFF. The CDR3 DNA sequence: TGCGCCAGCAGCTTAGACACTGAGCAGTTCTTC.

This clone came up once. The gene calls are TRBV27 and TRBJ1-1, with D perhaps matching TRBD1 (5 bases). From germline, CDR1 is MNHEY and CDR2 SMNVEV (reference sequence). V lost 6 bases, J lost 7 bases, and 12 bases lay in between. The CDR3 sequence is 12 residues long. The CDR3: CASRLGVGEAFF. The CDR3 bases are TGTGCCAGCAGATTAGGGGTTGGTGAAGCTTTCTTT.

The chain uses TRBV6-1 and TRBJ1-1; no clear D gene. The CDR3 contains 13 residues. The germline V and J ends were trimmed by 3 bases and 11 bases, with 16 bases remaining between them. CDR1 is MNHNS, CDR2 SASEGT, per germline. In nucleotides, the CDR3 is TGTGCCAGCAGTGAGATCGTCCCCCCGAGGGCTTTCTTT. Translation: CASSEIVPPRAFF.

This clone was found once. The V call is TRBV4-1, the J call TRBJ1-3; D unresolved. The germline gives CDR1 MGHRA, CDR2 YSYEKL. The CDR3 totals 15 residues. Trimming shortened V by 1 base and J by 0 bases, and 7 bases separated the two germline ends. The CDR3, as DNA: TGCGCCAGCAGCCAAGGCAGAGCCTCTGGAAACACCATATATTTT. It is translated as CASSQGRASGNTIYF.

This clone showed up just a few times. As DNA, the CDR3 is TGTGCCAGCAGGAGGCGAGCGACAGGGGATTCACCCCTCCACTTT. It is translated as CASRRRATGDSPLHF. The chain employs TRBV27 and TRBJ1-6; 8 bases align to TRBD1. The ends lost 6 bases at V and 8 bases at J; junction bases unmatched: 9. The CDR3 runs to 15 residues. CDR1 is MNHEY, CDR2 SMNVEV, per germline (reference sequence).

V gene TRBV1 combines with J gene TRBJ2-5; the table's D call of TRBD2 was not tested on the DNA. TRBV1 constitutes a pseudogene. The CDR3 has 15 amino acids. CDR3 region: CTSSQDWGGQETQYF. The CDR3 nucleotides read TGCACCAGCAGCCAAGATTGGGGGGGTCAAGAGACCCAGTACTTC.

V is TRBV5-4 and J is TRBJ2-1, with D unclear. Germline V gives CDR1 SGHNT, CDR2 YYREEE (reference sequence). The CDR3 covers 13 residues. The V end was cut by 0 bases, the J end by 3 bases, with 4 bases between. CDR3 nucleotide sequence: TGTGCCAGCAGCTTGGGGTACTACAATGAGCAGTTCTTC. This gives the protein CASSLGYYNEQFF.

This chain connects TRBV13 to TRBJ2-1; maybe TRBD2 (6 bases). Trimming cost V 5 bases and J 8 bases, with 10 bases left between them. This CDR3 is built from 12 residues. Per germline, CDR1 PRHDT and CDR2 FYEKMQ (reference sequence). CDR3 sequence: CASSGGADEQFF. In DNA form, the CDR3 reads TGTGCCAGCAGCGGAGGGGCGGATGAGCAGTTCTTC. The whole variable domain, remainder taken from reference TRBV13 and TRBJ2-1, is AAGVIQSPRHLIKEKRETATLKCYPIPRHDTVYWYQQGPGQDPQFLISFYEKMQSDKGSIPDRFSAQQFSDYHSELNMSSLELGDSALYFCASSGGADEQFFGPGTRLTVL.

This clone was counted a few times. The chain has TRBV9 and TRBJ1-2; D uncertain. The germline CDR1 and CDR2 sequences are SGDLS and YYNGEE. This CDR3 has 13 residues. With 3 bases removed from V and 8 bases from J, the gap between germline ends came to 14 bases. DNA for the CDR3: TGTGCCAGCAGCGCCGGACTCCGGCCCGGCTACACCTTC. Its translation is CASSAGLRPGYTF.